One TCR beta chain is described in this entry. The study drew participants aged roughly 18 to 89 years from approximately 23 US areas. The data derive from a study of blood T cell repertoires in COVID-19. Study summary: Acute and convalescent COVID-19 samples came from the United States, Italy and Spain.

Germline assignment: CDR1 SGHNT and CDR2 YYREEE (reference sequence). V was cut by 3 bases and J by 0 bases, with 9 bases left in between. This CDR3 has 15 amino acids. Per the study methods: The assay estimated nucleated cells by amplifying reference gene primers. The repertoire was sequenced with immunoSEQ multiplex PCR; TCRdb's copy has only in-frame clones and lacks some. The D gene and trimming were derived from the DNA, and the V and J assignments and clone size from that table. The sample contains more than 250,000 clones, around 89% of which appear only once. Input material: PBMCs or T cells enriched from blood (not recorded which). The clonotype was recovered from a woman aged 40 to 50 with acute COVID-19. The chain carries TRBV5-4 and TRBJ1-4; D gene uncertain. CDR3: CASSSTGATNEKLFF. As DNA, the CDR3 is TGTGCCAGCAGCTCGACGGGAGCAACTAATGAAAAACTGTTTTTT.